A single sample gave rise to the 7 T cell receptor beta chains below, sequenced in a study of OX40 agonist ivuxolimab in advanced cancers. Assay: immunoSEQ multiplex PCR; the TCRdb copy retains only in-frame clones and omits some. Among approximately 58,000 clones listed, about 88% were seen once. The sequencing used CD4+ or CD8+ T cells sorted from blood, collected in a trial of the OX40 agonist ivuxolimab. The receptors originated from an adult with an advanced solid tumor such as melanoma, head and neck, liver or kidney cancer.

This chain joins TRBV5-1 and TRBJ1-1; 8 bases map to TRBD1. Germline CDR1 reads SGHRS; CDR2 reads YFSETQ. This CDR3 has 16 amino acids. V was clipped by 4 bases and J by 0 bases; unmatched bases: 8. The CDR3 reads CASSDTGQGMNTEAFF. The CDR3, as DNA: TGCGCCAGCAGCGACACTGGACAGGGAATGAACACTGAAGCTTTCTTT.

This clone was seen a single time. CDR3 residues: CASSRGTSGPDTQYF. CDR3 nucleotide sequence: TGTGCCAGCAGCCGAGGGACTAGCGGGCCGGATACGCAGTATTTT. The rearrangement links TRBV13 to TRBJ2-3, with TRBD2 matching 12 bases. There are 15 residues in the CDR3. With 5 bases clipped from V and 6 bases from J, the junction kept 6 bases outside the gene matches. Germline CDR1 and CDR2: PRHDT and FYEKMQ (reference sequence).

This chain connects TRBV2 to TRBJ1-3; 8 bases are a match to TRBD1. Germline CDR1 SNHLY, CDR2 FYNNEI. The V and J ends lost 6 bases and 3 bases, in that order; junction bases with no gene match: 7. This CDR3 spans 15 amino acids. The CDR3 here is CASRLQGAFGNTIYF. For the CDR3, the DNA is TGTGCCAGCAGGCTCCAGGGGGCATTTGGAAACACCATATATTTT.

The gene calls are TRBV5-1 and TRBJ2-7; 7 bases are a match to TRBD2. Looked up from germline, CDR1 is SGHRS and CDR2 is YFSETQ. This CDR3 contains 13 residues. After removal of 6 bases from V and 7 bases from J, the junction contained 10 bases not matched to a gene. CDR3 in DNA: TGCGCCAGCACCGGAGGGAGGGCGAGGGAGCAGTACTTC. Translated, it gives CASTGGRAREQYF.

The V call is TRBV10-3, the J call TRBJ2-3, with 12 bases identical to TRBD2. This CDR3 has 18 residues. CDR1 is ENHRY and CDR2 is SYGVKD in the germline V gene. V lost 1 base and J lost 0; bases outside the gene matches: 5. CDR3 bases: TGTGCCATCAGTGAGTTGACTAGCGGGAGCTCTAGCACAGATACGCAGTATTTT. The encoded protein is CAISELTSGSSSTDTQYF.

The genes are TRBV6-5 and TRBJ1-2; 10 bases are shared with TRBD1. The V segment lost 7 bases and the J segment 8 bases; nucleotides outside the gene matches: 7. This CDR3 spans 13 amino acids. In germline, CDR1 is MNHEY, CDR2 SVGAGI. CDR3 loop: CASTLGTGEGYTF. In DNA form, the CDR3 reads TGTGCCAGCACCCTAGGGACAGGGGAAGGCTACACCTTC.

The chain is built from TRBV29-1 and TRBJ2-1; the D is unclear. Germline CDR1 and CDR2: SQVTM and ANQGSEA. The CDR3 totals 14 residues. Trimming removed 3 bases from V and 0 bases from J, with 9 bases in between. The CDR3 nucleotides are TGCAGCGTTGATGACACGTCCTCCTACAATGAGCAGTTCTTC. Translated: CSVDDTSSYNEQFF.